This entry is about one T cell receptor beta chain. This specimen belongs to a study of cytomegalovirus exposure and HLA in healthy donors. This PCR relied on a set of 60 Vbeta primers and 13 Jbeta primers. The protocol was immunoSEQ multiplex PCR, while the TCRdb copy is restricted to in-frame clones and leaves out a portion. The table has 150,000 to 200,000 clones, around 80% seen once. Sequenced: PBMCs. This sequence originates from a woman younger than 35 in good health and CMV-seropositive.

Written as DNA, the CDR3 is TGTGCCAGTAGTATAGAAGGGACAGGGGAGGCTTTCTTT. Protein: CASSIEGTGEAFF. The chain uses TRBV19 and TRBJ1-1; 10 bases line up with TRBD1. Germline-derived CDR1 and CDR2 are LNHDA and SQIVND (reference sequence). This CDR3 region has 13 residues. With 0 bases clipped from V and 11 bases from J, the junction kept 3 bases outside the gene matches.